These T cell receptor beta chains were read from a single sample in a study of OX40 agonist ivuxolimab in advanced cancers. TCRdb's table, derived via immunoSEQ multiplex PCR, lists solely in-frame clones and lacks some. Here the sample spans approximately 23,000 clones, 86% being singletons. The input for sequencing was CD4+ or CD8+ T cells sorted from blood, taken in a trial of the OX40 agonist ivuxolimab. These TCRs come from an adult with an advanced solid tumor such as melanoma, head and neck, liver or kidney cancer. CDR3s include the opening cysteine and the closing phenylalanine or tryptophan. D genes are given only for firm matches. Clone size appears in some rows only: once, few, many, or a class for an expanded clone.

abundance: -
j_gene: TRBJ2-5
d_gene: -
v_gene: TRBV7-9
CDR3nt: TGTGCCAGCAGCTTAGTCGGCATGAAGACCCAGTACTTC
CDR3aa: CASSLVGMKTQYF

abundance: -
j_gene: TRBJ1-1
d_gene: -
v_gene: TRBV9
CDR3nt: TGTGCCAGCAGCGCCTGGGAGGGGAACACTGAAGCTTTCTTT
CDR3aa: CASSAWEGNTEAFF

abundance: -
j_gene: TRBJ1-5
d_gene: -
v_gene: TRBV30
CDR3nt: TGTGCCTGGAACCCCTTCGGCAGGGAGGGGAGTCAGCCCCAGCATTTT
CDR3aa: CAWNPFGREGSQPQHF

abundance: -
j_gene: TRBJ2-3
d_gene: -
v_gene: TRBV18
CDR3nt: TGTGCCAGCTCACTTAGTCCTTCGGTTGGAGATACGCAGTATTTT
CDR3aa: CASSLSPSVGDTQYF

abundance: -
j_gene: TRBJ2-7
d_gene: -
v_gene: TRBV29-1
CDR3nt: TGCAGCTTCTCAGATGTCTACGAGCAGTACTTC
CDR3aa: CSFSDVYEQYF

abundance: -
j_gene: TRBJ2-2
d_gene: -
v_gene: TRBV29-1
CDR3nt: TGCAGCGTTGTAGGGATGTCGAACACCGGGGAGCTGTTTTTT
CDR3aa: CSVVGMSNTGELFF

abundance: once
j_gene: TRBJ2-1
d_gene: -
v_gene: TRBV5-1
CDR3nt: TGCGCCAGCAGCTTAGTTACGGGGGTCAGCGTTTACAATGAGCAGTTCTTC
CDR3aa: CASSLVTGVSVYNEQFF

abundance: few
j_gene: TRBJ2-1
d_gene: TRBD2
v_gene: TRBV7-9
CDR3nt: TGTGCCAGCAGCTTAGGACCAGGGCCTAGCGGGGGGATCGAGCAGTTCTTC
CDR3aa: CASSLGPGPSGGIEQFF

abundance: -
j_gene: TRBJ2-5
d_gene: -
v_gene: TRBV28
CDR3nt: TGTGCCAGCAGTTTAACAGCCGTCTTAGAGACCCAGTACTTC
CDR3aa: CASSLTAVLETQYF

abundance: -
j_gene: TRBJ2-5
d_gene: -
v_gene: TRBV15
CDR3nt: TGTGCCACCAGCACGGTATCGGGAGCGGTCCAAGAGACCCAGTACTTC
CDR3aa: CATSTVSGAVQETQYF

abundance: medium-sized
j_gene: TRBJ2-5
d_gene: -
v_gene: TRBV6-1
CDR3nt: TGTGCCAGCAGTGAAGACAGGGATCAAGAGACCCAGTACTTC
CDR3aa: CASSEDRDQETQYF

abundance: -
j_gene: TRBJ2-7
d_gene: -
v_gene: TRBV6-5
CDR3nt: TGTGCCAGCAGACTCACCGACAGCTTCACCTACGAGCAGTACTTC
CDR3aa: CASRLTDSFTYEQYF

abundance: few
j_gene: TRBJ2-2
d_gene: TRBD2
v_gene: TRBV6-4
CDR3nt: TGTGCCAGCACCCTTGTAGCGGGAGACACCGGGGAGCTGTTTTTT
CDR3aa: CASTLVAGDTGELFF

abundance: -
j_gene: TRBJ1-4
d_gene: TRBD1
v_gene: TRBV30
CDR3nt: TGTGCCTGGGGGACAGCAAGCGAAAAACTGTTTTTT
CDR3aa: CAWGTASEKLFF

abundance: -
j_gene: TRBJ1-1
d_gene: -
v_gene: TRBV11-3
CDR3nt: TGTGCCAGCAGCTTAGATTTGAACACTGAAGCTTTCTTT
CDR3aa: CASSLDLNTEAFF

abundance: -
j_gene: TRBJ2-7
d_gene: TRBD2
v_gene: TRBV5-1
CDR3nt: TGCGCCAGCAGCGCCGGGACTAGCGGGGTTTACGAGCAGTACTTC
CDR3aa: CASSAGTSGVYEQYF

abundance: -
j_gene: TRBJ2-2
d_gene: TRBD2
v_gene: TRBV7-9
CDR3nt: TGTGCCAGCAGCTTAACTCGTCGGGAGGGCACCGGGGAGCTGTTTTTT
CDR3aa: CASSLTRREGTGELFF

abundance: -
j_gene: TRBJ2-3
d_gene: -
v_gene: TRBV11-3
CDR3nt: TGTGCCAGCAGCTCAGAGCTTGATACGCAGTATTTT
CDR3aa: CASSSELDTQYF

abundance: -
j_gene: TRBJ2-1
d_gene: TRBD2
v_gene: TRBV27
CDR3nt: TGTGCCAGCAGTTCCTCTAGCGGGAGCTCCTACAATGAGCAGTTCTTC
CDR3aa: CASSSSSGSSYNEQFF

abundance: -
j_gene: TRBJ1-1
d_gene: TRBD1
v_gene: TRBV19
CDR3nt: TGTGCCAGTAGTAACTACGGGACAGGGGGCGTTGTGAACACTGAAGCTTTCTTT
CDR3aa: CASSNYGTGGVVNTEAFF

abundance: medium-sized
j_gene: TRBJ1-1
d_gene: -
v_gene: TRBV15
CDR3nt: TGTGCCACCAGCAGAGAGGGTCCCTCCGGGACGCTCGCCACTGAAGCTTTCTTT
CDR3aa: CATSREGPSGTLATEAFF

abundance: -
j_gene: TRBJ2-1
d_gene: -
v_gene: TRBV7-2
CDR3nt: TGTGCCAGCAGCGGAATCTCGGAGCAGTTCTTC
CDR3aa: CASSGISEQFF

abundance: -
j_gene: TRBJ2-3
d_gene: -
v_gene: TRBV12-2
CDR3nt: TGTGCAAGTCGCTTGTCGGGACTAGCGGGAGGAGGTAATACGCAGTATTTT
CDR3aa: CASRLSGLAGGGNTQYF

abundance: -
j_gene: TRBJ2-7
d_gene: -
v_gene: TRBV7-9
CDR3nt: TGTGCCAGCAGCTTAAATCATCTACAACCCTCCTACGAGCAGTACTTC
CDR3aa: CASSLNHLQPSYEQYF